Shown below are 22 T cell receptor beta chains from a single sample sequenced in a study of OX40 agonist ivuxolimab in advanced cancers. Sequencing was performed with immunoSEQ multiplex PCR; in TCRdb, only in-frame clones are kept and a portion is missing. The sample contains some 140,000 clones, 90% of which appear only once. Source: CD4+ or CD8+ T cells sorted from blood, taken in a trial of the OX40 agonist ivuxolimab. The source of these receptors is an adult with an advanced solid tumor such as melanoma, head and neck, liver or kidney cancer.

The genes are TRBV19 and TRBJ2-3; a weak D match, TRBD2 (6 bases). This CDR3 is built from 14 residues. Germline CDR1 and CDR2: LNHDA and SQIVND (reference sequence). The ends were cut back, 6 bases at V and 3 bases at J, with 13 bases in the middle. The CDR3 is CASRLGGATDTQYF. CDR3 nucleotide sequence: TGTGCCAGTAGGTTGGGGGGAGCTACAGATACGCAGTATTTT.

This clone was recorded only once. The gene calls are TRBV28 and TRBJ2-7; D is tentatively TRBD1 or TRBD2 (5 bases each). The V and J ends lost 6 bases and 6 bases respectively, with 12 bases between them. The CDR3 has 12 residues. CDR1 is MDHEN and CDR2 is SYDVKM in the germline V gene. The CDR3 sequence: CASRNRRLEQYF. The CDR3, as DNA: TGTGCCAGCAGAAACAGGAGGCTCGAGCAGTACTTC.

J is TRBJ1-5 and V is TRBV4-2; D is undetermined. The germline gives CDR1 LGHNA, CDR2 YNFKEQ. The CDR3 consists of 14 residues. Trimming removed 6 bases from V and 0 bases from J, with 9 bases in between. The CDR3 bases are TGTGCCAGCAGACTCACGGATAGCAATCAGCCCCAGCATTTT. It yields the protein CASRLTDSNQPQHF.

The chain joins TRBV7-2 to TRBJ2-1; perhaps TRBD1 as D (6 bases). Germline CDR1 SGHTA, CDR2 FQGNSA. Trimming pared 5 bases from V and 4 bases from J, leaving 15 bases between. The length of the CDR3 is 15 residues. The chain's CDR3 is CASSHYRELYNEQFF. The CDR3 nucleotides read TGTGCCAGCAGCCACTACAGGGAACTATACAATGAGCAGTTCTTC.

The V and J genes are TRBV23-1 and TRBJ1-5, with 9 bases aligning to TRBD1. TRBV23-1 is an ORF, with its function uncertain. The trim removed 3 bases at V and 4 bases at J, leaving 10 bases unmatched. The CDR3 totals 17 residues. The CDR3: CASSQSRDRDRNQPQHF. In DNA form, the CDR3 reads TGCGCCAGCAGTCAGTCCCGGGACAGGGATCGGAATCAGCCCCAGCATTTT.

The rearrangement joins TRBV18 to TRBJ1-5; a possible D gene is TRBD1 (6 bases). The CDR3 sequence is 16 residues long. CDR1 and CDR2 from the germline V gene are KGHSH and LQKENI. Trimming stripped 6 bases from V and 4 bases from J, with 19 bases between. The CDR3 loop is CASSPGGAAINQPQHF. CDR3 nucleotides: TGTGCCAGCTCCCCGGGGGGGGCCGCTATTAATCAGCCCCAGCATTTT.

This chain joins TRBV7-2 and TRBJ1-4; 9 nucleotides match TRBD1. The CDR3 runs 13 residues. The V gene's germline CDR1 is SGHTA and CDR2 FQGNSA. V lost 5 bases to trimming and J lost 7 bases; unmatched junction nucleotides: 2. The CDR3 sequence: CASSRQGGEKLFF. CDR3 bases: TGTGCCAGCAGCAGACAGGGGGGTGAAAAACTGTTTTTT.

A single count supports this clone. The chain uses TRBV5-1 and TRBJ2-3; D is unresolved. Per germline, CDR1 SGHRS and CDR2 YFSETQ. This CDR3 region has 17 residues. Trimming removed 2 bases from V and 5 bases from J, with 21 bases in between. This chain's CDR3 is CASSLHAPVSGRDTQYF. DNA for the CDR3: TGCGCCAGCAGCTTACATGCCCCGGTCTCCGGGCGAGATACGCAGTATTTT.

This clone occurred once. The rearrangement links TRBV18 to TRBJ2-7, with D unclear. CDR1 is KGHSH, CDR2 LQKENI, per germline. The V end was cut by 6 bases, the J end by 4 bases, with 16 bases between. This CDR3 contains 14 residues. CDR3 bases: TGTGCCAGCTCCGTAGGGCAGGACCCGTACGAGCAGTACTTC. Translating gives CASSVGQDPYEQYF.

This chain uses TRBV19 with TRBJ2-6; maybe TRBD1 (5 bases). The CDR3 consists of 16 residues. Deletions cut 1 base from V and 0 bases from J, with 7 bases between. Germline V gene data show CDR1 as LNHDA and CDR2 as SQIVND (reference sequence). The CDR3, as DNA: TGTGCCAGTAGTATAGTCAGGGACTCTGGGGCCAACGTCCTGACTTTC. Protein: CASSIVRDSGANVLTF.

The chain is built from TRBV6-4 and TRBJ2-1, with 9 bases that match TRBD2. This CDR3 comprises 15 residues. After removal of 8 bases from V and 3 bases from J, the junction contained 8 bases not matched to a gene. Looked up from germline, CDR1 is MRHNA and CDR2 is SNTAGT. The CDR3, as DNA: TGTGCCAGCTCAGGAAAAGCGGGAGGCTACAATGAGCAGTTCTTC. Its translation is CASSGKAGGYNEQFF.

The table lists this clone with a few counts. This rearrangement joins TRBV11-3 to TRBJ1-1; D is ambiguous. Germline CDR1 and CDR2: SGHNT and YENEEA. V gave up 4 bases and J gave up 4 bases, with 10 bases separating them. CDR3 length: 13 amino acids. The CDR3 loop reads CASSSPRGTEAFF. In DNA, the CDR3 is TGTGCCAGCAGCTCACCCCGGGGCACTGAAGCTTTCTTT.

The V call is TRBV5-1, the J call TRBJ2-1; D is unclear. V gave up 2 bases and J gave up 5 bases, with 11 bases separating them. The CDR3 length is 14 residues. The germline gives CDR1 SGHRS, CDR2 YFSETQ. This CDR3 is CASSFGQADNEQFF. CDR3 coding DNA: TGCGCCAGCAGCTTCGGCCAGGCGGACAATGAGCAGTTCTTC. Variable domain in full (rest from reference TRBV5-1 and TRBJ2-1): KAGVTQTPRYLIKTRGQQVTLSCSPISGHRSVSWYQQTPGQGLQFLFEYFSETQRNKGNFPGRFSGRQFSNSRSEMNVSTLELGDSALYLCASSFGQADNEQFFGPGTRLTVL.

This chain links TRBV5-1 with TRBJ2-2, with 9 nucleotides matching TRBD1. Germline CDR1 reads SGHRS; CDR2 reads YFSETQ. The CDR3 runs to 15 residues. The V segment lost 4 bases and the J segment 6 bases; nucleotides outside the gene matches: 7. The CDR3 DNA is TGCGCCAGCAGCCCGGACAGGGGAGGGTCCGGGGAGCTGTTTTTT. It specifies CASSPDRGGSGELFF.

The chain uses TRBV5-4 and TRBJ2-3, with D perhaps TRBD2 (5 bases). The CDR3 has 13 residues. The germline V gene encodes CDR1 SGHNT and CDR2 YYREEE (reference sequence). V gave up 4 bases and J gave up 4 bases, with 10 bases separating them. The CDR3 DNA reads as TGTGCCAGCAGCCCGGACTCTCCAGATACGCAGTATTTT. Its protein product is CASSPDSPDTQYF.

CDR3 in amino acids: CASSYSGVEELFF. The CDR3 coding sequence is TGTGCCAGCAGTTACTCCGGAGTGGAGGAGCTGTTTTTT. The rearrangement joins TRBV6-6 to TRBJ2-2, with D unresolved. V was trimmed by 0 bases and J by 10 bases, leaving 9 bases between them. Germline values: CDR1 MNHNY, CDR2 SVGAGI (reference sequence). This CDR3 has 13 residues.

The rearrangement joins TRBV11-3 to TRBJ1-1, with a weak D call TRBD1 (6 bases). The CDR3 extends over 16 amino acids. Germline CDR1 is SGHNT and CDR2 is YENEEA. The V gene lost 0 bases and the J gene lost 0 bases, with 11 bases spanning the gap. CDR3 amino acids: CASSLDQGSVNTEAFF. The CDR3 DNA is TGTGCCAGCAGCTTAGATCAGGGGTCTGTGAACACTGAAGCTTTCTTT.

The chain has TRBV7-9 and TRBJ2-1; D not resolved. The CDR3 length is 14 residues. Trimming took 1 base from V and 6 from J, leaving 10 bases between them. CDR1 and CDR2 from the germline V gene are SEHNR and FQNEAQ (reference sequence). The CDR3 DNA reads TGTGCCAGCAGCTTAGATATAATCGGCAATGAGCAGTTCTTC. Its protein is CASSLDIIGNEQFF.

The chain joins TRBV7-8 to TRBJ2-2; TRBD2 aligns across 7 bases. Trimming removed 4 bases from V and 2 bases from J; junction bases left unmatched: 10. This CDR3 has 17 amino acids. The V gene's germline CDR1 is SGHVS and CDR2 FQNEAQ. CDR3 DNA sequence: TGTGCCAGCAGCTACCCCGGCGGGGGAGCAAACACCGGGGAGCTGTTTTTT. This sequence encodes CASSYPGGGANTGELFF.

The gene calls are TRBV27 and TRBJ2-3; maybe TRBD2 (6 bases). Per the germline V gene, CDR1 is MNHEY and CDR2 is SMNVEV (reference sequence). Trimming pared 5 bases from V and 5 bases from J, leaving 17 bases between. This CDR3 is built from 15 residues. The CDR3 DNA follows: TGTGCCAGCAGTCCACGTACTAGCCATCAAGATACGCAGTATTTT. Translated: CASSPRTSHQDTQYF.

The chain links TRBV5-1 to TRBJ2-2; D may be TRBD2 (6 bases). V was cut by 4 bases and J by 6 bases, with 16 bases left in between. Germline-derived CDR1 and CDR2 are SGHRS and YFSETQ. This CDR3 has 15 amino acids. The DNA for the CDR3 is TGCGCCAGCAGCCCGGGGGACGTCTTGGCCGGGGAGCTGTTTTTT. It codes for CASSPGDVLAGELFF.

This chain uses TRBV28 with TRBJ2-1, with TRBD2 matching over 9 bases. From germline, CDR1 is MDHEN and CDR2 SYDVKM. Germline trimming cut 3 bases from V and 6 bases from J; bases unmatched to any gene: 9. The CDR3 is made up of 16 amino acids. The CDR3 sequence is CASSLETSGGGNEQFF. CDR3 DNA: TGTGCCAGCAGTTTGGAGACTAGCGGTGGTGGCAATGAGCAGTTCTTC.